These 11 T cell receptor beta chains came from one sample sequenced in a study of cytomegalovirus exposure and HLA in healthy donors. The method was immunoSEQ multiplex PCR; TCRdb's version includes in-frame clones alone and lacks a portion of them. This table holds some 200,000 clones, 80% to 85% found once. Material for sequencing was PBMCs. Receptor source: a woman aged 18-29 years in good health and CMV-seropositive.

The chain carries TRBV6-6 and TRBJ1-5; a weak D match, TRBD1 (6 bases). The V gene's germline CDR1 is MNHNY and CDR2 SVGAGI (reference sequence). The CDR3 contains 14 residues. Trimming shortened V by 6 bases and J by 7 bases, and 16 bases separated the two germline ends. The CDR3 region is CASRRGGGGQPQHF. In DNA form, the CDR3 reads TGTGCCAGCAGGAGAGGGGGGGGCGGCCAGCCCCAGCATTTT.

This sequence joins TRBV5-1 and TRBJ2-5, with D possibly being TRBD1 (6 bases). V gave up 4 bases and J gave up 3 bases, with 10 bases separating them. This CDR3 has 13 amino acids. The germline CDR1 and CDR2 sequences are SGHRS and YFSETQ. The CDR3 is CASSPDREETQYF. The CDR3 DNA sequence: TGCGCCAGCAGCCCGGACAGAGAAGAGACCCAGTACTTC.

CDR3 sequence reads: CASSYSTGATDTQYF. Here the CDR3 DNA reads TGTGCCAGCAGTTACTCGACAGGGGCCACAGATACGCAGTATTTT. The V gene is TRBV6-5, the J gene TRBJ2-3; 8 bases map to TRBD1. The CDR3 covers 15 residues. V lost 0 bases, J lost 2 bases, and 1 base stayed unmatched. Germline assignment: CDR1 MNHEY and CDR2 SVGAGI.

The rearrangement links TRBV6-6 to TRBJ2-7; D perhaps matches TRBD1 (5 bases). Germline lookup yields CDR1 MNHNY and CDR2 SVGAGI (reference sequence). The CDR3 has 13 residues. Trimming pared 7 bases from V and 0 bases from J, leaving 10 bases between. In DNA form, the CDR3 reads TGTGCCAGCACGCAGACAGCCTCCTACGAGCAGTACTTC. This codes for CASTQTASYEQYF.

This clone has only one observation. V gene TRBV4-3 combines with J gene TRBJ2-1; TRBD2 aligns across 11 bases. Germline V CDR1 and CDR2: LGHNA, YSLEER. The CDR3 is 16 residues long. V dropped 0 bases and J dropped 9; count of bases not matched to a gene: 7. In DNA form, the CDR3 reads TGCGCCAGCAGCCAAGATCTAGCGGGGGGATCCGGTGAGCAGTTCTTC. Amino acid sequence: CASSQDLAGGSGEQFF.

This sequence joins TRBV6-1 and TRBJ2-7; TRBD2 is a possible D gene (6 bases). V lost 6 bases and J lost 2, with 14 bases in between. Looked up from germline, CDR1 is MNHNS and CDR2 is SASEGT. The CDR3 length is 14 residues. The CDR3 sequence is CASRVEGLPYEQYF. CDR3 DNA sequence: TGTGCCAGCAGGGTGGAGGGGCTCCCCTACGAGCAGTACTTC.

The DNA for the CDR3 is TGTGCCAGCAGTTTATCACCAGCGAACTATGGCTACACCTTC. This sequence encodes CASSLSPANYGYTF. The chain has TRBV27 and TRBJ1-2; D is unclear. The CDR3 sequence is 14 residues long. The germline V gene encodes CDR1 MNHEY and CDR2 SMNVEV (reference sequence). Trimming pared 0 bases from V and 2 bases from J, leaving 7 bases between.

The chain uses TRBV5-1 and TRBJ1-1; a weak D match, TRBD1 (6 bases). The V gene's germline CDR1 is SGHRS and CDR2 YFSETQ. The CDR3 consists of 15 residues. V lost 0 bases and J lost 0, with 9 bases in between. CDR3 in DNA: TGCGCCAGCAGCTTGGTGGCAGGGGTGAACACTGAAGCTTTCTTT. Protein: CASSLVAGVNTEAFF. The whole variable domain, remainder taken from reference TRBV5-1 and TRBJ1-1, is KAGVTQTPRYLIKTRGQQVTLSCSPISGHRSVSWYQQTPGQGLQFLFEYFSETQRNKGNFPGRFSGRQFSNSRSEMNVSTLELGDSALYLCASSLVAGVNTEAFFGQGTRLTVV.

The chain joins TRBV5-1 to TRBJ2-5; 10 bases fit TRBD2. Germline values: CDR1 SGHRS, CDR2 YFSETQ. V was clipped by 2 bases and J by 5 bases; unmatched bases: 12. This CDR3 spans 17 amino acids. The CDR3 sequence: CASSFLAGGPVGETQYF. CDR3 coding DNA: TGCGCCAGCAGCTTCTTAGCGGGGGGCCCGGTAGGGGAGACCCAGTACTTC.

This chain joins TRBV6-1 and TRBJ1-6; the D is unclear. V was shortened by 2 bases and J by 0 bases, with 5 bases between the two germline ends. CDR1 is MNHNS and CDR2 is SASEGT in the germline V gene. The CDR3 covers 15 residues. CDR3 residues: CASSELSSYNSPLHF. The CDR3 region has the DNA TGTGCCAGCAGTGAACTGAGCTCCTATAATTCACCCCTCCACTTT.

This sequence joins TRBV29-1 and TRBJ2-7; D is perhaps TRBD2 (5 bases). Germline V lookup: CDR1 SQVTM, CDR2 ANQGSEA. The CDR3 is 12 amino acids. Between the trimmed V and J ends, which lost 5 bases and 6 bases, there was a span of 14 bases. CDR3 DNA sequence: TGCAGCGTTCAGGCGGGTCCCGGCGAGCAGTACTTC. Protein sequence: CSVQAGPGEQYF.